The T cell receptor (beta chain) under discussion was sequenced for a study of cytomegalovirus exposure and HLA in healthy donors. General study results and limits: The productive fraction for most TCR beta V segments was about 90% or about 30% in an earlier analysis.

PCR amplification relied on 60 Vbeta primers (plus 13 Jbeta primers). TCRdb's table, derived via immunoSEQ multiplex PCR, lists solely in-frame clones and lacks some. The sample contains about 82,000 clones, 55% to 65% of which appear only once. V was shortened by 4 bases and J by 7 bases, with 8 bases between the two germline ends. This CDR3 spans 11 amino acids. CDR1 is MNHNY and CDR2 is SVGAGI in the germline V gene (reference sequence). On this clone: The target antigen is unknown.

This receptor was obtained from a woman between 35 and 50 years old in good health and CMV-seropositive. This chain uses TRBV6-6 with TRBJ2-7; D call uncertain. The sequenced sample was PBMCs. CDR3 bases: TGTGCCAGCAGTTTCAGACTGGAGCAGTACTTC. Protein product: CASSFRLEQYF.